Listed below are T cell receptor beta chains from one sample, sequenced in a study of blood T cell repertoires in COVID-19. This table comes from immunoSEQ multiplex PCR, and its TCRdb copy is limited to in-frame clones, with some not included. The data contain about 200,000 clones, around 87% of them singletons. Sequenced material: peripheral blood. These receptor sequences come from a man in his forties or fifties with acute or convalescent COVID-19. The CDR3 runs from the conserved cysteine through the conserved F or W. A D gene is named only where the DNA matches it firmly. Some rows have no size entry. The others give once, few or many, or a class for an expanded clone.

j_call v_call d_call clone_size cdr3_aa cdr3_nt
TRBJ2-4 TRBV9 TRBD1 NA CASSVGGQGSIQYF TGTGCCAGCAGCGTAGGGGGACAGGGGTCCATTCAGTACTTC
TRBJ1-1 TRBV2 NA NA CASSEALRQGSPEAFF TGTGCCAGCAGTGAAGCGCTCAGGCAGGGAAGTCCTGAAGCTTTCTTT
TRBJ1-5 TRBV4-2 NA NA CASSHGGGNQPQHF TGTGCCAGCAGCCATGGAGGGGGCAATCAGCCCCAGCATTTT
TRBJ2-7 TRBV5-1 TRBD1 NA CASSLGTGIYEQYF TGCGCCAGCAGCTTGGGGACAGGGATCTACGAGCAGTACTTC
TRBJ2-7 TRBV9 NA NA CASSVSSTYEQYF TGTGCCAGCAGCGTTTCAAGCACCTACGAGCAGTACTTC
TRBJ1-3 TRBV7-9 TRBD1 few CASSSGQGYGNTIYF TGTGCCAGCAGCTCGGGACAGGGATACGGAAACACCATATATTTT
TRBJ1-4 TRBV19 NA NA CASSIVDEKLFF TGTGCCAGTAGTATAGTCGATGAAAAACTGTTTTTT
TRBJ2-5 TRBV9 NA NA CASSPRDPAGETQYF TGTGCCAGCAGCCCGCGGGACCCCGCTGGGGAGACCCAGTACTTC
TRBJ2-5 TRBV7-3 NA NA CASSLGPYQETQYF TGTGCCAGCAGCTTAGGGCCGTACCAAGAGACCCAGTACTTC
TRBJ1-5 TRBV7-2 NA NA CASSWGGGRDQPQHF TGTGCCAGCAGCTGGGGCGGGGGACGGGATCAGCCCCAGCATTTT
TRBJ1-4 TRBV9 NA NA CASSPGRVGNEKLFF TGTGCCAGCAGCCCTGGTCGGGTTGGTAATGAAAAACTGTTTTTT
TRBJ1-1 TRBV5-1 NA NA CASSLIAGRNTEAFF TGCGCCAGCAGCTTGATTGCGGGACGGAACACTGAAGCTTTCTTT
TRBJ2-5 TRBV6-1 TRBD1 once CASSEVSRGFETQYF TGTGCCAGCAGTGAAGTATCCAGGGGGTTTGAGACCCAGTACTTC
TRBJ2-1 TRBV9 NA NA CASSTGPRSSYNEQFF TGTGCCAGCAGTACAGGTCCTAGGAGCTCCTACAATGAGCAGTTCTTC
TRBJ1-1 TRBV18 NA NA CASSRQGNTEAFF TGTGCCAGCTCACGTCAGGGGAACACTGAAGCTTTCTTT
TRBJ1-2 TRBV30 NA NA CAWSVMGANYGYTF TGTGCCTGGAGTGTAATGGGAGCTAACTATGGCTACACCTTC
TRBJ1-6 TRBV6-5 TRBD1 NA CASSYSYRGRSPLHF TGTGCCAGCAGTTACTCCTACAGGGGGCGTTCACCCCTCCACTTT
TRBJ2-7 TRBV6-5 NA NA CASRRDTLSSYEQYF TGTGCCAGCAGGCGAGATACCCTGAGCTCCTACGAGCAGTACTTC
TRBJ2-1 TRBV6-1 NA NA CASSENRENEQFF TGTGCCAGCAGTGAGAACAGGGAGAATGAGCAGTTCTTC
TRBJ1-1 TRBV27 TRBD1 NA CASSSSGTGGTEAFF TGTGCCAGCAGTTCATCCGGGACAGGGGGCACTGAAGCTTTCTTT
TRBJ1-5 TRBV19 TRBD1 NA CASEPGQHQPQHF TGTGCCAGCGAACCGGGACAGCATCAGCCCCAGCATTTT
TRBJ2-1 TRBV19 TRBD2 NA CASSIRVAGDFEQFF TGTGCCAGTAGTATACGGGTAGCGGGAGATTTTGAGCAGTTCTTC
TRBJ1-4 TRBV2 NA NA CASTSLGPTNEKLFF TGTGCCAGCACCTCTCTCGGTCCAACTAATGAAAAACTGTTTTTT
TRBJ2-3 TRBV18 TRBD2 once CASSRGRPNRMGGDTQYF TGTGCCAGCTCACGTGGCCGCCCCAACAGGATGGGGGGGGATACGCAGTATTTT
TRBJ2-7 TRBV27 TRBD1 few CASSERDRGYEQYF TGTGCCAGCAGTGAACGGGACAGGGGCTACGAGCAGTACTTC
TRBJ2-1 TRBV4-2 TRBD2 NA CASSQWVRGGNEQFF TGTGCCAGCAGCCAATGGGTCCGGGGAGGGAATGAGCAGTTCTTC
TRBJ2-5 TRBV7-9 NA NA CASSLHDQGNQETQYF TGTGCCAGCAGCCTGCACGATCAGGGGAACCAAGAGACCCAGTACTTC
TRBJ1-6 TRBV24-1 TRBD1 NA CATSDLSDRGDSPLHF TGTGCCACCAGTGATCTCTCGGACAGGGGTGACTCACCCCTCCACTTT
TRBJ2-5 TRBV3-1/TRBV3-2 TRBD2 NA CASSPGLAGGQRIYF TGTGCCAGCAGCCCGGGACTAGCGGGGGGGCAACGAATCTACTTC
TRBJ1-4 TRBV3-1/TRBV3-2 NA NA CASSQALGADEKLFF TGTGCCAGCAGCCAGGCCCTTGGGGCGGATGAAAAACTGTTTTTT
TRBJ2-2 TRBV5-5 TRBD1 NA CASSSPGQGAQTGELFF TGTGCCAGCAGCTCTCCGGGACAGGGGGCGCAAACCGGGGAGCTGTTTTTT
TRBJ1-2 TRBV3-1/TRBV3-2 TRBD1 NA CASSEEQGDYGYTF TGTGCCAGCAGCGAAGAACAGGGGGACTATGGCTACACCTTC
TRBJ1-2 TRBV28 TRBD1 NA CASSSGTGVYGYTF TGTGCCAGCAGTTCTGGGACAGGGGTCTATGGCTACACCTTC
TRBJ1-1 TRBV30 NA NA CAWSSGTEAFF TGTGCCTGGAGTTCCGGGACAGAAGCTTTCTTT
TRBJ1-6 TRBV30 TRBD1 NA CAWTGTGGITLHF TGTGCCTGGACGGGGACAGGGGGTATAACCCTCCACTTT
TRBJ1-2 TRBV28 NA NA CASSFSDGYTF TGTGCCAGCAGTTTCTCTGATGGCTACACCTTC
TRBJ1-3 TRBV19 NA NA CASSPRGAGTGNTIYF TGTGCCAGTAGCCCCCGGGGGGCCGGGACTGGAAACACCATATATTTT
TRBJ1-3 TRBV28 NA NA CASSSLSTVSGNTIYF TGTGCCAGCAGTTCCCTATCGACAGTGTCCGGAAACACCATATATTTT
TRBJ2-1 TRBV28 NA NA CASSFTNIDEQFF TGTGCCAGCAGTTTCACAAACATCGATGAGCAGTTCTTC
TRBJ2-7 TRBV7-6 TRBD2 NA CASSAAGTSGTYEQYF TGTGCCAGCAGCGCCGCCGGGACTAGCGGCACCTACGAGCAGTACTTC
TRBJ1-5 TRBV5-1 TRBD1 few CASSPGQGGQPQHF TGCGCCAGCAGCCCAGGACAGGGCGGGCAGCCCCAGCATTTT
TRBJ2-1 TRBV5-1 TRBD2 NA CASSLTSGSLRYNEQFF TGCGCCAGCAGCTTAACTAGCGGGAGCCTAAGATACAATGAGCAGTTCTTC